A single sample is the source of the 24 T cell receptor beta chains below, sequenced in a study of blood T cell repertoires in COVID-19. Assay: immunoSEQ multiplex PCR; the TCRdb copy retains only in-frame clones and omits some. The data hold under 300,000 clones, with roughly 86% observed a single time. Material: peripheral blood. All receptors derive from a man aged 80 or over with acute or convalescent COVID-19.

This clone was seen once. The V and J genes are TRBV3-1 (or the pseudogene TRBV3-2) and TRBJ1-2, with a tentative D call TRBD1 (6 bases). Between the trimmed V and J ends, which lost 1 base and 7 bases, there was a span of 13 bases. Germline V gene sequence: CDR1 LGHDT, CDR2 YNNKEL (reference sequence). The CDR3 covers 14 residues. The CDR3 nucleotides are TGTGCCAGCAGCCAAGGGACAGCCCAGCGTGGCTACACCTTC. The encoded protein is CASSQGTAQRGYTF.

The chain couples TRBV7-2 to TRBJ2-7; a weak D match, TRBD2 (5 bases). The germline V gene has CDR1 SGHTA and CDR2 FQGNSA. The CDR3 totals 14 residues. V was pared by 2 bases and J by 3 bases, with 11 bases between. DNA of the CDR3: TGTGCCAGCAGCTTAAGCTATCGGGGCTACGAGCAGTACTTC. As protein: CASSLSYRGYEQYF.

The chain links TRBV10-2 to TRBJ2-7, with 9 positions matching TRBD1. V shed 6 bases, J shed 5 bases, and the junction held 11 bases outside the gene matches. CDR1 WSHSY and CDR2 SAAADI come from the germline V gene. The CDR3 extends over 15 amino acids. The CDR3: CASRGWDRVSDEQYF. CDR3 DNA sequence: TGCGCCAGCAGAGGATGGGACAGGGTATCTGACGAGCAGTACTTC.

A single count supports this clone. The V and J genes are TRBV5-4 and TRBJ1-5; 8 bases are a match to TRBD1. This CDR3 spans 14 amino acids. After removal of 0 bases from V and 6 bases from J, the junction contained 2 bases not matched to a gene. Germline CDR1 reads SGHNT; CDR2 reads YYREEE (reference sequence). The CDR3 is CASSLGQGIQPQHF. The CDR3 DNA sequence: TGTGCCAGCAGCTTGGGACAGGGGATTCAGCCCCAGCATTTT.

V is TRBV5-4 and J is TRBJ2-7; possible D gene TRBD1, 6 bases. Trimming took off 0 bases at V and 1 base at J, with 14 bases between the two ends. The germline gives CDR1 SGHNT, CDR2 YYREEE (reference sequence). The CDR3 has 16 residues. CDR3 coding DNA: TGTGCCAGCAGCTTGGGCAGGGGAGTTATGTCCTACGAGCAGTACTTC. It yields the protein CASSLGRGVMSYEQYF.

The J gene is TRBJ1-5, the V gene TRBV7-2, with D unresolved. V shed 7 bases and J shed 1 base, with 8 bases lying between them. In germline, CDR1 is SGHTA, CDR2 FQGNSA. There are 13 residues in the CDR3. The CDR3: CASTPGSNQPQHF. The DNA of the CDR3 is TGTGCCAGCACCCCAGGCAGCAATCAGCCCCAGCATTTT.

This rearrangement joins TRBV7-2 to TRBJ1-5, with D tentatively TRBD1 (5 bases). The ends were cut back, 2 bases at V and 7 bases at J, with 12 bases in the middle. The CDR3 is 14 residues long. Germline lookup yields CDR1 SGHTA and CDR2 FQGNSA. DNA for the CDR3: TGTGCCAGCAGCTTATTCAGGGCGAGCCAGCCCCAGCATTTT. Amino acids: CASSLFRASQPQHF.

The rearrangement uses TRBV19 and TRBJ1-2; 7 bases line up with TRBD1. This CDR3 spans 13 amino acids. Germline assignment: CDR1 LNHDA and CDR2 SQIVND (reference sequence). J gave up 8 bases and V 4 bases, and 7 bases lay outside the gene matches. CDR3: CASSTQGKGGYTF. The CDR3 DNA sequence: TGTGCCAGTAGTACACAGGGGAAAGGGGGCTACACCTTC.

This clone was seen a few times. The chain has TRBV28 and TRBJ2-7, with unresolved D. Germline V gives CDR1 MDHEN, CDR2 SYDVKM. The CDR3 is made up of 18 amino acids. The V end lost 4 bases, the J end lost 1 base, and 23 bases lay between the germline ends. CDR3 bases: TGTGCCAGCAGTTCCCCAAGTCCCACTACCGCACCTTCCTACGAGCAGTACTTC. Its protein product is CASSSPSPTTAPSYEQYF.

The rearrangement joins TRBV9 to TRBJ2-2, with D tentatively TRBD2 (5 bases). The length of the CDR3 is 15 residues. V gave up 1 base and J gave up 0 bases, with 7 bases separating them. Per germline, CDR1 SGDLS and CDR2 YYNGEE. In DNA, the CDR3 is TGTGCCAGCAGCGTAAAGGGAGCGAACACCGGGGAGCTGTTTTTT. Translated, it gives CASSVKGANTGELFF.

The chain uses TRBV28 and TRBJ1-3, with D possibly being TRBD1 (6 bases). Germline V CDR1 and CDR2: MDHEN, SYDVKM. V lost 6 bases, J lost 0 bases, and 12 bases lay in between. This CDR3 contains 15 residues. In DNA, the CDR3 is TGTGCCAGCAGCCAGGGGACACGCTCTGGAAACACCATATATTTT. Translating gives CASSQGTRSGNTIYF.

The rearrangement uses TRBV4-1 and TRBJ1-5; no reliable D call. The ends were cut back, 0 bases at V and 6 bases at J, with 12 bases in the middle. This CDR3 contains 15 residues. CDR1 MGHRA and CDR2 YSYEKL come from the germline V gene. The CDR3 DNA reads TGCGCCAGCAGCCAAGATGAAACCGGAGGTCAGCCCCAGCATTTT. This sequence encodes CASSQDETGGQPQHF.

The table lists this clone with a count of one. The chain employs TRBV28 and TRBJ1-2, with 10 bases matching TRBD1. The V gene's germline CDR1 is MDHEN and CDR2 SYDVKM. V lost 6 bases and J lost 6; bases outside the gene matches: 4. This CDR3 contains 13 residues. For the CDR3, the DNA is TGTGCCAGCAGCGTGACAGGGGGCGATGGCTACACCTTC. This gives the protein CASSVTGGDGYTF.

The CDR3 loop is CASSLGGLGTQPQHF. In DNA form, the CDR3 reads TGCGCCAGCAGCTTGGGGGGGCTGGGGACTCAGCCCCAGCATTTT. The chain couples TRBV5-1 to TRBJ1-5, with a weak D call TRBD1 (6 bases). The CDR3 runs 15 residues. V lost 0 bases to trimming and J lost 6 bases, with 13 bases between them. From germline, CDR1 is SGHRS and CDR2 YFSETQ.

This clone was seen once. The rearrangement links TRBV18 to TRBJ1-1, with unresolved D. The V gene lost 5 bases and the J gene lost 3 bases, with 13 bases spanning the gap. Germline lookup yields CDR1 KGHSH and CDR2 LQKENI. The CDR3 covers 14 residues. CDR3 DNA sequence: TGTGCCAGCTCATTGGCGGGCCTGGACACTGAAGCTTTCTTT. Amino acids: CASSLAGLDTEAFF.

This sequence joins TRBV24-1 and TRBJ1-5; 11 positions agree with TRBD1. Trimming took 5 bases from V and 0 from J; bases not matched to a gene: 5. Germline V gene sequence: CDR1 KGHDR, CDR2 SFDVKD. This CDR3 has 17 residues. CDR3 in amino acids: CATSGGQGVNSNQPQHF. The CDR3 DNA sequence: TGTGCCACCAGTGGGGGACAGGGGGTAAATAGCAATCAGCCCCAGCATTTT.

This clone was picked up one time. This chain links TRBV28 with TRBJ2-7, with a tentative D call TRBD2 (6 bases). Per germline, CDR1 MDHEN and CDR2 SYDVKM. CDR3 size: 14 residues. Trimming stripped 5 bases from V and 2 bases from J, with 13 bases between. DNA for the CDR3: TGTGCCAGCAGTCCCCGACCGGGGGCCTACGAGCAGTACTTC. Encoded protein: CASSPRPGAYEQYF.

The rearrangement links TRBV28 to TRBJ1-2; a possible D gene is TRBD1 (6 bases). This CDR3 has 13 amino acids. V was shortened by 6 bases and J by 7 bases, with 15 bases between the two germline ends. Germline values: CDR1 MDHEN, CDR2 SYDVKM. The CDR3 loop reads CASSHEGVRGYTF. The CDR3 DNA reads TGTGCCAGCAGCCATGAGGGGGTACGTGGCTACACCTTC.

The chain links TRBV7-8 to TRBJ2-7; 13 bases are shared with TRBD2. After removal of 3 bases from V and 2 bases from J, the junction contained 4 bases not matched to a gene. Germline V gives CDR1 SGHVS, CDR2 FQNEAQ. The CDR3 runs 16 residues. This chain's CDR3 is CASSLGTSGTTYEQYF. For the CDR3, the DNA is TGTGCCAGCAGCTTGGGGACTAGCGGGACCACCTACGAGCAGTACTTC. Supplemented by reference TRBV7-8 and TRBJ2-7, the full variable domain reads GAGVSQSPRYKVAKRGQDVALRCDPISGHVSLFWYQQALGQGPEFLTYFQNEAQLDKSGLPSDRFFAERPEGSVSTLKIQRTQQEDSAVYLCASSLGTSGTTYEQYFGPGTRLTVT.

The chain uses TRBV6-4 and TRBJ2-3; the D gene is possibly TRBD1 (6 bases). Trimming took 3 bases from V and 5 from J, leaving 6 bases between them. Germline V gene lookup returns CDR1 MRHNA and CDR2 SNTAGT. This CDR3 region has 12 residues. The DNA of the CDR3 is TGTGCCAGCAGTGAGACAGGAGATACGCAGTATTTT. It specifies CASSETGDTQYF.

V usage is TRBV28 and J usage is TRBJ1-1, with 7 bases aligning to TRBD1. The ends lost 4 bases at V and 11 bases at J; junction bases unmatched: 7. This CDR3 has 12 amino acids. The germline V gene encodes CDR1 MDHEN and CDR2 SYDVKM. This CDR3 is CASSSTTGSAFF. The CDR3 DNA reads TGTGCCAGCAGTTCAACGACAGGGAGTGCTTTCTTT.

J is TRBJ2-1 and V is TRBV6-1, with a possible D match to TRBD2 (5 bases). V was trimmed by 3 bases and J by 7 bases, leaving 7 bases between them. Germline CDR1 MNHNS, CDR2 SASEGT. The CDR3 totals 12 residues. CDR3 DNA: TGTGCCAGCAGTGAGGGCGGGAATGAGCAGTTCTTC. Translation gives CASSEGGNEQFF.

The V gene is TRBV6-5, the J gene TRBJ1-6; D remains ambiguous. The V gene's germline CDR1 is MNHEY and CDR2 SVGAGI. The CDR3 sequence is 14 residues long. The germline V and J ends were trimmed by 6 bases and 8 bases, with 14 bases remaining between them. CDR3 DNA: TGTGCCAGCAGCCCCACAAAGCGGGATTCACCCCTCCACTTT. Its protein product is CASSPTKRDSPLHF.

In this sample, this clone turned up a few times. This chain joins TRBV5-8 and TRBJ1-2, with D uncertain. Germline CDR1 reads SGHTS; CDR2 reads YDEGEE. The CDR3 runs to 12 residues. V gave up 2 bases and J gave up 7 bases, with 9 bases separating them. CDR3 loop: CASSFGGFGYTF. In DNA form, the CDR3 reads TGTGCCAGCAGCTTTGGAGGGTTTGGCTACACCTTC.